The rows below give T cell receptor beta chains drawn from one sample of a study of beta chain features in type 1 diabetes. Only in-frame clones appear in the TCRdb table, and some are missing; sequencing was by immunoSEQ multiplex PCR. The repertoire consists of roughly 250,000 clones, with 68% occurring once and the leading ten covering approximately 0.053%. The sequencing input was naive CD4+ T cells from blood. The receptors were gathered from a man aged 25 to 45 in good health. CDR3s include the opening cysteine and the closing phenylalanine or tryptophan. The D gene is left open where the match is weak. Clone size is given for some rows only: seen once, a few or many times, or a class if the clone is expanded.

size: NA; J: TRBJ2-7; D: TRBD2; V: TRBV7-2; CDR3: CASSLPGLAASYEQYF; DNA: TGTGCCAGCAGCTTACCGGGACTAGCGGCTTCCTACGAGCAGTACTTC
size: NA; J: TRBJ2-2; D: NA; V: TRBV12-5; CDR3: CASGPVDTGELFF; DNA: TGTGCTAGCGGTCCCGTGGACACCGGGGAGCTGTTTTTT
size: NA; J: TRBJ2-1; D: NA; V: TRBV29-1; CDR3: CSAYLIFNEQFF; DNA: TGCAGCGCCTATCTCATATTCAATGAGCAGTTCTTC
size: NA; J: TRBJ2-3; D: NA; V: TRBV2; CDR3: CASSGGADTQYF; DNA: TGTGCCAGCAGTGGGGGCGCAGATACGCAGTATTTT
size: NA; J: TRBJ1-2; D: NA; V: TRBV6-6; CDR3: CASSRDREGNYGYTF; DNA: TGTGCCAGCAGTCGCGATAGGGAGGGTAACTATGGCTACACCTTC
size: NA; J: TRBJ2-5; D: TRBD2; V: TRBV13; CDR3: CASSLGTSGDQETQYF; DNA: TGTGCCAGCAGCTTAGGGACTAGCGGGGACCAAGAGACCCAGTACTTC
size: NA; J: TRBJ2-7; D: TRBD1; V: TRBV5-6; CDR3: CASSSRTGDYEQYF; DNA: TGTGCCAGCAGCAGCCGGACAGGGGACTACGAGCAGTACTTC
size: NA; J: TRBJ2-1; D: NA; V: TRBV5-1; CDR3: CASSLGLNHNEQFF; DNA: TGCGCCAGCAGCTTGGGACTCAACCACAATGAGCAGTTCTTC
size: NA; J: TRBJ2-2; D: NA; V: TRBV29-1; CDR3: CSAGGNTGELFF; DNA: TGCAGCGCTGGAGGGAACACCGGGGAGCTGTTTTTT
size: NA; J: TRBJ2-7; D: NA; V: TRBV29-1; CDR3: CSVDRGYEQYF; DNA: TGCAGCGTTGACAGGGGATACGAGCAGTACTTC
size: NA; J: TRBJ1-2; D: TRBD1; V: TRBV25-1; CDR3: CASSEGSTGRDGYTF; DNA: TGTGCCAGCAGTGAAGGGTCGACAGGGCGGGATGGCTACACCTTC
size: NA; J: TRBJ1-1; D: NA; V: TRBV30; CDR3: CAWSVRGNTEAFF; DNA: TGTGCCTGGAGTGTAAGGGGGAACACTGAAGCTTTCTTT
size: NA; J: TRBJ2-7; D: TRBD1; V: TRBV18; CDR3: CASSPRGPGGAYEQYF; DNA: TGTGCCAGCTCACCCCGGGGCCCAGGGGGCGCGTACGAGCAGTACTTC
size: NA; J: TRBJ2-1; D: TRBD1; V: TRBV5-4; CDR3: CASSKGQGRVYNEQFF; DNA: TGTGCCAGCAGCAAAGGACAGGGGAGGGTTTACAATGAGCAGTTCTTC
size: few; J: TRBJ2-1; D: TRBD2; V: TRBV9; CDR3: CASSVLAGSYNEQFF; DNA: TGTGCCAGCAGCGTGCTAGCGGGGTCCTACAATGAGCAGTTCTTC
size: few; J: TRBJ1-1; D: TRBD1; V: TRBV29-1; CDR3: CSVEDSRGPTEAFF; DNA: TGCAGCGTTGAAGATTCAAGGGGGCCTACTGAAGCTTTCTTT
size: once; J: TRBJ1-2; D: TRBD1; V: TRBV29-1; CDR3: CSARGDRGQEGYTF; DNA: TGCAGCGCCCGTGGGGACAGGGGGCAAGAAGGCTACACCTTC
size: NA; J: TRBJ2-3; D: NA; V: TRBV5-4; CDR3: CASSLAGSDTQYF; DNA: TGTGCCAGCAGCTTGGCAGGGTCAGATACGCAGTATTTT
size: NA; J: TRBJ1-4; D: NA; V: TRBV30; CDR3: CAWSTTGRANEKLFF; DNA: TGTGCCTGGAGTACCACAGGGAGGGCTAATGAAAAACTGTTTTTT
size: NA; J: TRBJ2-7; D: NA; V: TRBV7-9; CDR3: CASSPPQGISSYEQYF; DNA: TGTGCCAGCAGCCCTCCCCAGGGGATCAGCTCCTACGAGCAGTACTTC
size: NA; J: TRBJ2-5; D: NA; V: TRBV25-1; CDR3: CASTGAGLAKLRETQYF; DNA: TGTGCCAGCACTGGGGCTGGCTTGGCTAAGCTGAGAGAGACCCAGTACTTC
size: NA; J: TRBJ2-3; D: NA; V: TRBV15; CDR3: CATSRDPGFPTDTQYF; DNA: TGTGCCACCAGCAGAGACCCCGGCTTCCCCACAGATACGCAGTATTTT
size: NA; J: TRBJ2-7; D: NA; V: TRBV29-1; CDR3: CSVIGGPHDSYEQYF; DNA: TGCAGCGTTATTGGTGGTCCGCACGACTCCTACGAGCAGTACTTC
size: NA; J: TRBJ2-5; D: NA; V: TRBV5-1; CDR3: CASSGRGTLQTQYF; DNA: TGCGCCAGCAGCGGAAGAGGGACTTTACAGACCCAGTACTTC
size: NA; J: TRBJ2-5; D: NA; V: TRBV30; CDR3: CAWSGDAQETQYF; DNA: TGTGCCTGGAGTGGGGACGCCCAAGAGACCCAGTACTTC
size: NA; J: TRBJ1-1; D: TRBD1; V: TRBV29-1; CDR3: CSVERDRATEAFF; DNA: TGCAGCGTCGAGAGGGACAGGGCCACTGAAGCTTTCTTT
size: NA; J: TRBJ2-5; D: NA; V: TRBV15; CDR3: CATSRVAGSETQYF; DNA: TGTGCCACCAGCAGAGTGGCGGGTTCCGAGACCCAGTACTTC
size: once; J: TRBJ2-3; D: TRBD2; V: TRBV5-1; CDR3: CASSPGLASTDTQYF; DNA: TGCGCCAGCAGCCCCGGACTAGCTAGCACAGATACGCAGTATTTT
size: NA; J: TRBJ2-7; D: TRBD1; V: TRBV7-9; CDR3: CASSLTHRDRGYEQYF; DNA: TGTGCCAGCAGCTTAACCCACCGGGACAGGGGCTACGAGCAGTACTTC
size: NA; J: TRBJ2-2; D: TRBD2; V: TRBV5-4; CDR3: CASSSGLAGVTGELFF; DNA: TGTGCCAGCAGCTCCGGACTAGCGGGAGTCACCGGGGAGCTGTTTTTT
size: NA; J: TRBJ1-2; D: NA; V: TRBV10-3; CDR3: CASTYLDLGYGYTF; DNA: TGTGCCAGCACCTACTTAGACCTGGGCTATGGCTACACCTTC
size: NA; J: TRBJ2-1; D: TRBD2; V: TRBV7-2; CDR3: CASSLTSGWAEQFF; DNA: TGTGCCAGCAGCTTGACTAGCGGTTGGGCTGAGCAGTTCTTC
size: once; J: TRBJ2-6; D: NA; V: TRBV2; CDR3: CASNGDSGANVLTF; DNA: TGTGCCAGCAATGGGGACTCTGGGGCCAACGTCCTGACTTTC
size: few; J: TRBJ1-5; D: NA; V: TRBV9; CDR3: CASSVGEGGNQPQHF; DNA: TGTGCCAGCAGCGTCGGGGAGGGCGGCAATCAGCCCCAGCATTTT
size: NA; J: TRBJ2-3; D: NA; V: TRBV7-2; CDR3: CASSRGTDTQYF; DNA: TGTGCCAGCAGCCGTGGGACAGATACGCAGTATTTT
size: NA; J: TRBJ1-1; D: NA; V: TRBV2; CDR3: CASSGQKNTEAFF; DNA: TGTGCCAGCAGTGGACAGAAAAACACTGAAGCTTTCTTT
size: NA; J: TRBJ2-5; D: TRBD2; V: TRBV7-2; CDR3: CASRGAGGRETQYF; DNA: TGTGCCAGCCGAGGAGCGGGGGGGAGAGAGACCCAGTACTTC